What follows describes a single T cell receptor (beta chain). Its specificity is unknown. The source of the sample is a study of cytomegalovirus exposure and HLA in healthy donors. Study-wide context: Researchers previously reported finding some 110 million unique TCR beta sequences from 170 million or so T cells. Broader study findings: When a later analysis compared HLA-associated TCR beta chains with equally common others, the HLA-associated chains turned out to be more clonally expanded and to have lower generation probabilities. The investigators catalogued 180 or so TCR beta chains as cytomegalovirus-associated. Sequencing depth across donors, presence/absence analyses assumed, was roughly uniform.

The CDR3 is 14 amino acids. Germline CDR1 is SEHNR and CDR2 is FQNEAQ (reference sequence). Germline trimming cut 5 bases from V and 5 bases from J; bases unmatched to any gene: 5. PCR amplification relied on 60 Vbeta primers (plus 13 Jbeta primers). Sequencing used immunoSEQ multiplex PCR; TCRdb keeps in-frame clones, though not all of them. The sample records tens of thousands of clones, around 80% being singletons. The chain recombines TRBV7-9 with TRBJ2-1, with TRBD2 matching 8 bases. The TCR comes from a man aged 35 to 55 in good health and CMV-seronegative. The sample comprised PBMCs. The CDR3 here is CASSHTSGNNEQFF. The DNA of the CDR3 is TGTGCCAGCAGCCATACTAGCGGAAACAATGAGCAGTTCTTC.